The 7 T cell receptor beta chains below come from one sample, sequenced in a study of shared clonotypes between healthy human individuals. Only in-frame clones appear in the TCRdb table, and some are missing; sequencing was by immunoSEQ multiplex PCR. The sample holds 2 million to 2.5 million clones, 90% to 95% seen once. Sequenced input: naive CD4+ T cells from PBMCs. Subset described: CD45RA+ positively selected. These receptors originate from a man aged 18-30 years in good health. Some clones in this sample may be carry-over from other donors' samples.

The V call is TRBV7-3, the J call TRBJ1-1, with D uncertain. CDR1 is SGHTA and CDR2 is FQGTGA in the germline V gene. V was pared by 3 bases and J by 4 bases, with 9 bases between. This CDR3 contains 13 residues. As DNA, the CDR3 is TGTGCCAGCAGCTTCGGCTCAGGCACTGAAGCTTTCTTT. Translated, it gives CASSFGSGTEAFF. The full variable domain, its missing parts supplied by reference TRBV7-3 and TRBJ1-1, is GAGVSQTPSNKVTEKGKYVELRCDPISGHTALYWYRQSLGQGPEFLIYFQGTGAADDSGLPNDRFFAVRPEGSVSTLKIQRTERGDSAVYLCASSFGSGTEAFFGQGTRLTVV.

The chain carries TRBV5-4 and TRBJ2-7; maybe TRBD2 (5 bases). CDR1 is SGHNT and CDR2 is YYREEE in the germline V gene (reference sequence). The CDR3 loop spans 14 amino acids. Trimming took off 4 bases at V and 6 bases at J, with 17 bases between the two ends. CDR3 bases: TGTGCCAGCAGCCTAGACGGGGTCCGGCGCGAGCAGTACTTC. This sequence encodes CASSLDGVRREQYF.

The chain is built from TRBV5-6 and TRBJ2-1; 7 bases match TRBD2. V gave up 4 bases and J gave up 8 bases; unmatched junction bases: 6. Germline CDR1 and CDR2: SGHDT and YYEEEE. There are 13 residues in the CDR3. The chain's CDR3 is CASSRWEGDEQFF. The CDR3 DNA reads TGTGCCAGCAGCCGGTGGGAGGGCGATGAGCAGTTCTTC. Combining the CDR3 with reference TRBV5-6 and TRBJ2-1 gives the whole variable domain DAGVTQSPTHLIKTRGQQVTLRCSPKSGHDTVSWYQQALGQGPQFIFQYYEEEERQRGNFPDRFSGHQFPNYSSELNVNALLLGDSALYLCASSRWEGDEQFFGPGTRLTVL.

This chain connects TRBV7-2 to TRBJ1-1; D is unclear. The V end was cut by 6 bases, the J end by 2 bases, with 7 bases between. The germline V gene encodes CDR1 SGHTA and CDR2 FQGNSA. The CDR3 length is 12 residues. CDR3 coding DNA: TGTGCCAGCAGTCAGACTAACACTGAAGCTTTCTTT. Translated, it gives CASSQTNTEAFF.

The chain employs TRBV4-1 and TRBJ2-7; no clear D. CDR3 length: 15 amino acids. The V end was cut by 0 bases, the J end by 2 bases, with 11 bases between. Germline CDR1 is MGHRA and CDR2 is YSYEKL. The CDR3 DNA reads as TGCGCCAGCAGCCAAGATTTAAGGGTCCCCTACGAGCAGTACTTC. Amino acids: CASSQDLRVPYEQYF.

V gene TRBV27 combines with J gene TRBJ2-5; the match to TRBD1 covers 7 bases. Per germline, CDR1 MNHEY and CDR2 SMNVEV (reference sequence). This CDR3 region has 17 residues. After removal of 3 bases from V and 0 bases from J, the junction contained 10 bases not matched to a gene. The CDR3 spells CASSLKRDSQDQETQYF. CDR3 nucleotide sequence: TGTGCCAGCAGTTTGAAGAGGGACAGTCAAGACCAAGAGACCCAGTACTTC.

The chain recombines TRBV10-1 with TRBJ1-2, with D possibly TRBD1 on 6 matching bases. The CDR3 totals 13 residues. Germline V gives CDR1 WNHNN, CDR2 SYGVQD (reference sequence). The germline V and J ends were trimmed by 2 bases and 7 bases, with 11 bases remaining between them. This chain's CDR3 is CASSEGGGVGYTF. For the CDR3, the DNA is TGCGCCAGCAGTGAGGGAGGGGGGGTTGGCTACACCTTC.